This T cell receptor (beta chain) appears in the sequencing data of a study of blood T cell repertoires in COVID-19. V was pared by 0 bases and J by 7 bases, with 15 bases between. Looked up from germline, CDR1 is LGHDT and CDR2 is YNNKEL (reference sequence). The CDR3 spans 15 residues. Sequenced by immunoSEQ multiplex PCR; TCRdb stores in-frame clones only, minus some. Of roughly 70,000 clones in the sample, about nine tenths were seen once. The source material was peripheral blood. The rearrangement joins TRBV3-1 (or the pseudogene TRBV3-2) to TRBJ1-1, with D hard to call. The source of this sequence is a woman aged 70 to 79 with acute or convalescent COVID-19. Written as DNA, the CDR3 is TGTGCCAGCAGCCAAGAAGGCGGGCCTCGGGGTGAAGCTTTCTTT. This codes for CASSQEGGPRGEAFF.